This T cell receptor beta chain came from a study of T-cell memory formation after mild COVID-19. Study context: In these data, TCR clusters were largely donor specific.

This CDR3 spans 14 amino acids. Germline CDR1 is SGHTA and CDR2 is FQGNSA. The V end lost 6 bases, the J end lost 4 bases, and 13 bases lay between the germline ends. General study findings and limits: CD4+ bias marked clones expanding day 15 to 37, unlike balanced contracting clones. Detection of some responders pre-infection suggested pre-existing cross-reactive memory T cells participated.

Note on this clonotype: Its antigen remains unidentified.

Constant-segment primers served in 5'RACE that generated TCR alpha and TCR beta cDNA libraries bearing sample barcodes and UMIs. MiXCR was run by TCRdb on the 5' RACE reads, yielding one entry per CDR3 protein. Here the sample spans around 250,000 distinct CDR3 sequences, roughly 9.4% being singletons. The source of this sequence is a man between 18 and 35 years old who had mild COVID-19 (a few samples of this study predate the infection). Cell type and time point are not known. The rearrangement joins TRBV7-2 to TRBJ1-3; D unresolved. Sequencing used PBMCs or a T cell subset sorted from them (not recorded which). The CDR3 region is CASSLRAPGNTIYF. The CDR3 nucleotides are TGTGCCAGCAGTCTCCGAGCCCCCGGAAACACCATATATTTT.